This entry is about one TCR beta chain. Germline values: CDR1 MGHDK, CDR2 SYGVNS. The CDR3 runs to 13 residues. The V end lost 5 bases, the J end lost 3 bases, and 10 bases lay between the germline ends. The entry originates in a study of blood T cells in healthy people across ages. Study details: Researchers report that template switching captured about one barcoded beta molecule per two T cells.

For the second PCR, which ran for roughly 6 to 12 cycles, a sample-barcoded 5' primer and a J-beta primer mix were used. TCRdb passed the 5' RACE reads through MiXCR, listing each CDR3 protein once. Seen here are 700,000 to 950,000 distinct CDR3 sequences, roughly 60% observed once, and the top ten hold 22%. Sequencing used blood. This TCR derives from a man younger than 40 in good health. V gene TRBV25-1 combines with J gene TRBJ1-2; D not certain. CDR3 bases: TGTGCCAGCAGTTTTGGGGATCACTATGGCTACACCTTC. Its translation: CASSFGDHYGYTF.